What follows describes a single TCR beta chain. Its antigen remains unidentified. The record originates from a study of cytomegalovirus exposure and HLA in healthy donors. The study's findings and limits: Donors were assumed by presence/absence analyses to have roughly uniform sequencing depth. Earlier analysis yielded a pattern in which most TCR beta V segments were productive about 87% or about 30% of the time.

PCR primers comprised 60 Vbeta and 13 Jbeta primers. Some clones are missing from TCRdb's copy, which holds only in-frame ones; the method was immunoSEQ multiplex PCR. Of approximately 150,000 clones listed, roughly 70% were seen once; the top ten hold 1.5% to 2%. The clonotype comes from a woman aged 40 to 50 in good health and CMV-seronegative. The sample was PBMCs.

CDR3 DNA: TGTGCCAGCAGCATGACAGGGGTTTGGGGCTACACCTTC. Protein: CASSMTGVWGYTF. The chain links TRBV28 to TRBJ1-2; 8 nucleotides match TRBD1. J was trimmed by 8 bases and V by 6 bases; bases with no gene match: 8. There are 13 residues in the CDR3. The germline V gene encodes CDR1 MDHEN and CDR2 SYDVKM.